Below are 22 T cell receptor beta chains sequenced from a single sample in a study of blood T cell repertoires in COVID-19. TCRdb's table, derived via immunoSEQ multiplex PCR, lists solely in-frame clones and lacks some. There are 250,000 to 350,000 clones in the sample; approximately 92% occur only once, and around a sixth lies in the top ten. The specimen was PBMCs or T cells enriched from blood (not recorded which). These receptors originate from a woman aged 25 to 39 who had recovered from COVID-19.

This chain links TRBV20-1 with TRBJ1-2, with D unresolved. The CDR3 runs to 11 residues. With 8 bases removed from V and 4 bases from J, the gap between germline ends came to 11 bases. Germline CDR1 is DFQATT and CDR2 is SNEGSKA (reference sequence). The CDR3 sequence: CSLTDSYGYTF. CDR3 bases: TGCAGTTTGACTGATTCCTATGGCTACACCTTC.

The rearrangement joins TRBV20-1 to TRBJ2-1, with 7 positions matching TRBD1. After removal of 3 bases from V and 5 bases from J, the junction contained 4 bases not matched to a gene. CDR1 DFQATT and CDR2 SNEGSKA come from the germline V gene (reference sequence). The CDR3 loop spans 13 amino acids. DNA for the CDR3: TGCAGTGCTAGTGGGACAGACCACAATGAGCAGTTCTTC. Protein product: CSASGTDHNEQFF.

The gene calls are TRBV7-9 and TRBJ1-6; possible D gene TRBD1, 5 bases. Germline V CDR1 and CDR2: SEHNR, FQNEAQ (reference sequence). V lost 8 bases to trimming and J lost 6 bases, with 11 bases between them. CDR3 length: 13 residues. CDR3 in DNA: TGTGCCAGCGCTACAGGATTTAATTCACCCCTCCACTTT. Translating gives CASATGFNSPLHF.

This clone appeared a single time. This chain connects TRBV28 to TRBJ1-3, with D perhaps matching TRBD1 (6 bases). Trimming stripped 6 bases from V and 6 bases from J, with 15 bases between. Germline V gene lookup returns CDR1 MDHEN and CDR2 SYDVKM. CDR3 length equals 14 residues. CDR3: CASSRITGINTIYF. The CDR3, as DNA: TGTGCCAGCAGCCGAATAACAGGGATAAACACCATATATTTT.

The chain recombines TRBV7-2 with TRBJ1-2, with 10 bases aligning to TRBD1. V lost 4 bases and J lost 7; bases outside the gene matches: 9. Germline loops: CDR1 SGHTA, CDR2 FQGNSA. CDR3 length equals 15 residues. CDR3 protein: CASSSWTGGAAGYTF. For the CDR3, the DNA is TGTGCCAGCAGCTCCTGGACAGGGGGAGCGGCTGGCTACACCTTC. Supplemented by reference TRBV7-2 and TRBJ1-2, the full variable domain reads GAGVSQSPSNKVTEKGKDVELRCDPISGHTALYWYRQSLGQGLEFLIYFQGNSAPDKSGLPSDRFSAERTGGSVSTLTIQRTQQEDSAVYLCASSSWTGGAAGYTFGSGTRLTVV.

V is TRBV27 and J is TRBJ1-5, with a weak D call TRBD1 (6 bases). The CDR3 loop spans 14 amino acids. The germline V gene has CDR1 MNHEY and CDR2 SMNVEV (reference sequence). The V gene lost 1 base and the J gene lost 7 bases, with 11 bases spanning the gap. The chain's CDR3 is CASSLLRGGQPQHF. The CDR3 coding sequence is TGTGCCAGCAGTTTATTAAGAGGGGGACAGCCCCAGCATTTT.

This chain uses TRBV2 with TRBJ1-2; D not resolved. The ends were cut back, 5 bases at V and 0 bases at J, with 10 bases in the middle. The CDR3 runs 14 residues. Per germline, CDR1 SNHLY and CDR2 FYNNEI. The CDR3: CASSPEGANYGYTF. The CDR3 DNA reads as TGTGCCAGCAGTCCCGAAGGAGCTAACTATGGCTACACCTTC.

The rearrangement links TRBV3-1 (or the pseudogene TRBV3-2) to TRBJ1-6; 8 bases fit TRBD1. Looked up from germline, CDR1 is LGHDT and CDR2 is YNNKEL (reference sequence). The CDR3 length is 16 residues. The V and J ends lost 1 base and 8 bases, in that order; junction bases with no gene match: 7. CDR3 amino acids: CASSQGTGLIDSPLHF. The CDR3 DNA follows: TGTGCCAGCAGCCAAGGGACAGGGTTGATAGATTCACCCCTCCACTTT.

This chain uses TRBV27 with TRBJ1-1; 8 positions match TRBD1. The germline V gene has CDR1 MNHEY and CDR2 SMNVEV (reference sequence). The V gene end was trimmed by 6 bases and the J gene end by 0 bases; junction bases not matched to a gene: 3. The CDR3 has 14 residues. CDR3 DNA: TGTGCCAGCAGGACAGGGGCCATGAACACTGAAGCTTTCTTT. It translates to CASRTGAMNTEAFF.

This chain uses TRBV18 with TRBJ2-6, with 7 nucleotides matching TRBD2. This CDR3 is built from 18 residues. Per the germline V gene, CDR1 is KGHSH and CDR2 is LQKENI. After removal of 1 base from V and 0 bases from J, the junction contained 6 bases not matched to a gene. In DNA, the CDR3 is TGTGCCAGCTCACCACGGGGGGGACGGGGCTCTGGGGCCAACGTCCTGACTTTC. Translated: CASSPRGGRGSGANVLTF. Complete variable domain (other parts from reference TRBV18 and TRBJ2-6): NAGVMQNPRHLVRRRGQEARLRCSPMKGHSHVYWYRQLPEEGLKFMVYLQKENIIDESGMPKERFSAEFPKEGPSILRIQQVVRGDSAAYFCASSPRGGRGSGANVLTFGAGSRLTVL.

The chain links TRBV7-2 to TRBJ1-5; TRBD1 matches at 8 bases. With 0 bases clipped from V and 5 bases from J, the junction kept 9 bases outside the gene matches. The CDR3 length is 17 residues. Germline V gives CDR1 SGHTA, CDR2 FQGNSA. The CDR3 here is CASSLAQPSGGYQPQHF. The CDR3 DNA reads as TGTGCCAGCAGCTTAGCGCAACCGTCAGGGGGCTATCAGCCCCAGCATTTT.

V usage is TRBV29-1 and J usage is TRBJ2-5, with TRBD1 identical over 7 bases. The CDR3 has 14 amino acids. In germline, CDR1 is SQVTM, CDR2 ANQGSEA. V shed 3 bases, J shed 3 bases, and the junction held 7 bases outside the gene matches. The CDR3 loop reads CSVEVAGGKETQYF. The CDR3 DNA reads TGCAGCGTTGAGGTGGCAGGGGGAAAAGAGACCCAGTACTTC.

The rearrangement joins TRBV5-6 to TRBJ2-5; D gene ambiguous. V lost 1 base to trimming and J lost 3 bases, with 7 bases between them. The CDR3 is 13 residues long. Germline CDR1 reads SGHDT; CDR2 reads YYEEEE. The CDR3 protein is CASSLWAEETQYF. DNA of the CDR3: TGTGCCAGCAGCTTGTGGGCCGAAGAGACCCAGTACTTC.

The V call is TRBV5-4, the J call TRBJ2-2; TRBD2 is a possible D gene (5 bases). The germline gives CDR1 SGHNT, CDR2 YYREEE (reference sequence). The CDR3 sequence is 16 residues long. Deletions cut 0 bases from V and 0 bases from J, with 9 bases between. DNA of the CDR3: TGTGCCAGCAGCTTGGGCGGAGGTACGAACACCGGGGAGCTGTTTTTT. Protein sequence: CASSLGGGTNTGELFF.

This chain links TRBV5-4 with TRBJ2-5; tentatively, D is TRBD2 (6 bases). This CDR3 has 16 amino acids. CDR1 and CDR2 (germline): SGHNT, YYREEE (reference sequence). The germline V and J ends were trimmed by 2 bases and 5 bases, with 19 bases remaining between them. Here the CDR3 DNA reads TGTGCCAGCAGCTTCGGAGGGACCCTACGGCGGGAGACCCAGTACTTC. This encodes CASSFGGTLRRETQYF.

The chain joins TRBV9 to TRBJ2-7, with 8 bases matching TRBD2. CDR3 length equals 14 residues. Germline V lookup: CDR1 SGDLS, CDR2 YYNGEE. Trimming took 7 bases from V and 4 from J; bases not matched to a gene: 10. In nucleotides, the CDR3 is TGTGCCAGCGGCCGGAGCGGCGGGGGGTACGAGCAGTACTTC. Encoded protein: CASGRSGGGYEQYF.

V and J are TRBV19 and TRBJ2-1, with 9 bases identical to TRBD1. After removal of 6 bases from V and 5 bases from J, the junction contained 8 bases not matched to a gene. This CDR3 region has 15 residues. Per the germline V gene, CDR1 is LNHDA and CDR2 is SQIVND (reference sequence). CDR3 residues: CASSPHRGRDNEQFF. CDR3 in DNA: TGTGCCAGTAGCCCACACAGGGGGCGCGACAATGAGCAGTTCTTC.

The chain combines TRBV28 with TRBJ2-7; 9 bases are a match to TRBD1. The germline CDR1 and CDR2 sequences are MDHEN and SYDVKM. This CDR3 has 17 residues. The V and J ends lost 8 bases and 6 bases, in that order; junction bases with no gene match: 20. This chain's CDR3 is CASALTGTGIDGLEQYF. The CDR3 DNA is TGTGCCAGCGCACTGACCGGGACAGGGATTGATGGTCTCGAGCAGTACTTC.

The V gene is TRBV11-3, the J gene TRBJ1-6; 10 nucleotides align to TRBD1. Germline CDR1 reads SGHNT; CDR2 reads YENEEA. V lost 3 bases to trimming and J lost 7 bases; unmatched junction nucleotides: 3. The CDR3 runs 15 residues. CDR3 protein: CASSLGGQGNSPLHF. In nucleotides, the CDR3 is TGTGCCAGCAGCTTGGGGGGACAGGGGAATTCACCCCTCCACTTT. Drawing the rest from reference TRBV11-3 and TRBJ1-6, the complete variable domain is EAGVVQSPRYKIIEKKQPVAFWCNPISGHNTLYWYLQNLGQGPELLIRYENEEAVDDSQLPKDRFSAERLKGVDSTLKIQPAELGDSAVYLCASSLGGQGNSPLHFGNGTRLTVT.

The table lists this clone with a count of one. The chain carries TRBV9 and TRBJ2-3; 8 bases fit TRBD2. The CDR3 is 16 amino acids. Germline CDR1 SGDLS, CDR2 YYNGEE. Trimming removed 2 bases from V and 5 bases from J; junction bases left unmatched: 10. This CDR3 reads CASSVLSGGALDTQYF. The CDR3 DNA reads as TGTGCCAGCAGCGTTTTGTCCGGGGGGGCTCTAGATACGCAGTATTTT.

V is TRBV12-5 and J is TRBJ1-5, with a tentative D call TRBD1 (6 bases). The CDR3 is 13 amino acids. CDR1 and CDR2 from the germline V gene are LGHNT and FRNRAP. The V gene lost 6 bases and the J gene lost 4 bases, with 10 bases spanning the gap. CDR3 region: CASGEDRNQPQHF. The DNA of the CDR3 is TGTGCTAGTGGAGAGGACAGAAATCAGCCCCAGCATTTT.

This rearrangement joins TRBV7-8 to TRBJ2-1, with D tentatively TRBD2 (6 bases). V lost 5 bases and J lost 4, with 12 bases in between. The germline V gene has CDR1 SGHVS and CDR2 FQNEAQ. The CDR3 extends over 14 amino acids. The CDR3 DNA sequence: TGTGCCAGCAGCAGAGGACTATTGTACAATGAGCAGTTCTTC. It codes for CASSRGLLYNEQFF.